This TCR beta chain was sequenced in a study of blood T cell repertoires in COVID-19. There are 12 residues in the CDR3. Germline CDR1 SGHAT, CDR2 FQNNGV. V shed 5 bases and J shed 5 bases, with 9 bases lying between them. In the original processing: For nucleated cells, counts were estimated from reference gene primer amplification. The method was immunoSEQ multiplex PCR; TCRdb's version includes in-frame clones alone and lacks a portion of them. V and J calls and clone size come straight from that table; D and trimming were deduced from the DNA. This sample has some 240,000 clones, with 80% to 90% found just once. The count of this clone is one.

What was sequenced was peripheral blood. J is TRBJ1-2 and V is TRBV11-2; D might be TRBD1 (6 bases). The receptor's source is a woman aged 40 to 50 who had recovered from COVID-19. CDR3: CASSIGQYGYTF. The CDR3 DNA reads as TGTGCCAGCAGCATCGGACAGTATGGCTACACCTTC.